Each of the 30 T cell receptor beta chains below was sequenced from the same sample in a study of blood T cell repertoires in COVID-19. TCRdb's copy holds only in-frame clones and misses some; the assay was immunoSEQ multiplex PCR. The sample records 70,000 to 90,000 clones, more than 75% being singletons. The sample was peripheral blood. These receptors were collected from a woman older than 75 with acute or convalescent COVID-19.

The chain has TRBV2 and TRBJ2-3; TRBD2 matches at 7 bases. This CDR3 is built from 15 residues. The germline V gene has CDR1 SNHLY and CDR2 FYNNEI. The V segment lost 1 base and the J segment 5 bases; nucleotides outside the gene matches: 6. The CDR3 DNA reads TGTGCCAGCAGTGAAGGCTCAGGCGGGGGAGATACGCAGTATTTT. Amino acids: CASSEGSGGGDTQYF.

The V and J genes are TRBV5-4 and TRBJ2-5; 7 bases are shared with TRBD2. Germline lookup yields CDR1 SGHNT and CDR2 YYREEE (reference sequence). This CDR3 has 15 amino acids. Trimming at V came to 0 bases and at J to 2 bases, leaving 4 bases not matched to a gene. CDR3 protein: CASSLGGGLQETQYF. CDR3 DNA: TGTGCCAGCAGCTTGGGGGGAGGGCTTCAAGAGACCCAGTACTTC. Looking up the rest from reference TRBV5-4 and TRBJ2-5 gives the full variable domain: ETGVTQSPTHLIKTRGQQVTLRCSSQSGHNTVSWYQQALGQGPQFIFQYYREEENGRGNFPPRFSGLQFPNYSSELNVNALELDDSALYLCASSLGGGLQETQYFGPGTRLLVL.

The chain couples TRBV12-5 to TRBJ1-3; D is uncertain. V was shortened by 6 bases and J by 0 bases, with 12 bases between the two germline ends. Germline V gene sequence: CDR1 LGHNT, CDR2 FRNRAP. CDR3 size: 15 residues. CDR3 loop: CASGPIMSSGNTIYF. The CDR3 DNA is TGTGCTAGTGGGCCCATTATGAGCTCTGGAAACACCATATATTTT.

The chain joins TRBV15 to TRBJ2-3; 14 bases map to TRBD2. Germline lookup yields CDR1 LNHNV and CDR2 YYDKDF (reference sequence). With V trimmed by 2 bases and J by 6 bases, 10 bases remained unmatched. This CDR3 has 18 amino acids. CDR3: CATSRTKSGTSGSDTQYF. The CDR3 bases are TGTGCCACCAGCAGAACAAAATCCGGGACTAGCGGGAGTGATACGCAGTATTTT.

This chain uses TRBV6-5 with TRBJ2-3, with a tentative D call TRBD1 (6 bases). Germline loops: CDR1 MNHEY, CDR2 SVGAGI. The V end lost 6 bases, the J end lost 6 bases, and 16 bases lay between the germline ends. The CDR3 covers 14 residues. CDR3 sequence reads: CASRKGQSSDTQYF. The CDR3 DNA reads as TGTGCCAGCAGGAAAGGACAGTCTTCGGATACGCAGTATTTT.

CDR3 protein: CASSFSGTTYEQYF. The CDR3 bases are TGTGCCAGCAGTTTCTCCGGGACTACCTACGAGCAGTACTTC. The chain has TRBV2 and TRBJ2-7; 7 nucleotides align to TRBD2. The CDR3 runs 14 residues. Per the germline V gene, CDR1 is SNHLY and CDR2 is FYNNEI. V shed 5 bases and J 2 bases; nucleotides not matched to a gene: 6.

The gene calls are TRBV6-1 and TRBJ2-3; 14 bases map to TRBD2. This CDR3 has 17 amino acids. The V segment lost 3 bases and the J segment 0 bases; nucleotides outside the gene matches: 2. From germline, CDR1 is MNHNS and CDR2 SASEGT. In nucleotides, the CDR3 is TGTGCCAGCAGTGAGGGACTAGCGGGGGCTAGCACAGATACGCAGTATTTT. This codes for CASSEGLAGASTDTQYF.

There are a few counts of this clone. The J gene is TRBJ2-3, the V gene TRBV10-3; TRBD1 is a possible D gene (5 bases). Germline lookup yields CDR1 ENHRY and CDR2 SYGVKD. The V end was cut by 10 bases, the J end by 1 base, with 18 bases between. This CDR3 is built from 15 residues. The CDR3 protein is CATLPRERGTDTQYF. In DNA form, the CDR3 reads TGTGCCACCCTCCCCAGGGAAAGGGGCACAGATACGCAGTATTTT.

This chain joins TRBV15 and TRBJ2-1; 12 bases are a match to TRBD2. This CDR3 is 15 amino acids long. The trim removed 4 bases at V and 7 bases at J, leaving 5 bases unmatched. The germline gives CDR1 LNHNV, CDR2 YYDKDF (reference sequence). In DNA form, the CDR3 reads TGTGCCACCAGCACCCGACTAGCGGGAGTTAATGAGCAGTTCTTC. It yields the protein CATSTRLAGVNEQFF.

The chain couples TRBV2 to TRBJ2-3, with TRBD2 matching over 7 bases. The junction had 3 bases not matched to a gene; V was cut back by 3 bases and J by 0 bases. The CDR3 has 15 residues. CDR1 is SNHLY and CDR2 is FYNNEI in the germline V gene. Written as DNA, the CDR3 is TGTGCCAGCAGTGAGTCAGCGGGAAGCACAGATACGCAGTATTTT. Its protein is CASSESAGSTDTQYF.

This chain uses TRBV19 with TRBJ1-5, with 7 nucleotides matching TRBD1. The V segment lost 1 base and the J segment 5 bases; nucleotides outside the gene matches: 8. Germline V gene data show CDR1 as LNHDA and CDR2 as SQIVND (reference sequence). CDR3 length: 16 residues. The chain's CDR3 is CASSIGPRDRYQPQHF. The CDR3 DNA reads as TGTGCCAGTAGTATAGGACCCCGGGACAGATATCAGCCCCAGCATTTT.

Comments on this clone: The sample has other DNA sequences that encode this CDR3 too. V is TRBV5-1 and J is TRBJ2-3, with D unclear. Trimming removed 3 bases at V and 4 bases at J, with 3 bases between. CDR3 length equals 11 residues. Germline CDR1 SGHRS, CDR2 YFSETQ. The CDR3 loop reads CASSSADTQYF. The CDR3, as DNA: TGCGCCAGCAGCTCTGCAGATACGCAGTATTTT.

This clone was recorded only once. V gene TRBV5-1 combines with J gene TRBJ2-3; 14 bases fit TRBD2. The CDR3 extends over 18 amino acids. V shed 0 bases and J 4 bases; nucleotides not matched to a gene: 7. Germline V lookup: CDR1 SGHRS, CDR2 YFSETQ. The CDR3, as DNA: TGCGCCAGCAGCTTGGGGGGACTAGCGGGAGCAATAGCAGATACGCAGTATTTT. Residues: CASSLGGLAGAIADTQYF.

CDR3 sequence (DNA): TGTGCCAGCAGTGGTGGACTAGCGACTAGCACAGATACGCAGTATTTT. It translates to CASSGGLATSTDTQYF. The chain has TRBV6-1 and TRBJ2-3; TRBD2 aligns across 9 bases. Germline trimming cut 4 bases from V and 0 bases from J; bases unmatched to any gene: 5. Germline V gene sequence: CDR1 MNHNS, CDR2 SASEGT. CDR3 size: 16 residues.

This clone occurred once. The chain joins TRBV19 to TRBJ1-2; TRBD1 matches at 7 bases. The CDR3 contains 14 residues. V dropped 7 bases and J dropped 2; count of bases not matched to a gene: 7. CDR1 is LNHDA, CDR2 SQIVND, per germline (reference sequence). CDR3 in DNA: TGTGCCAGTACCAGGGACAGCCTAAACTATGGCTACACCTTC. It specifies CASTRDSLNYGYTF.

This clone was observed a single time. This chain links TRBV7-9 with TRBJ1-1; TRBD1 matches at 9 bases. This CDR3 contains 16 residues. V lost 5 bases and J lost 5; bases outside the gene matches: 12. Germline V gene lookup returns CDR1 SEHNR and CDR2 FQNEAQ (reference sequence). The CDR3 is CASSPGQGSIGTEAFF. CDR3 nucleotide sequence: TGTGCCAGCAGCCCGGGACAGGGAAGTATCGGGACTGAAGCTTTCTTT.

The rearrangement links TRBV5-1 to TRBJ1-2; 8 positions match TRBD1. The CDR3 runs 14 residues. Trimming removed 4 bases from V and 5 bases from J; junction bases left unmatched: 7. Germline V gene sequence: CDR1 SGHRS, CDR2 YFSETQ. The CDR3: CASSPGQAVYGYTF. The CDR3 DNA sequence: TGCGCCAGCAGCCCGGGACAGGCAGTATATGGCTACACCTTC.

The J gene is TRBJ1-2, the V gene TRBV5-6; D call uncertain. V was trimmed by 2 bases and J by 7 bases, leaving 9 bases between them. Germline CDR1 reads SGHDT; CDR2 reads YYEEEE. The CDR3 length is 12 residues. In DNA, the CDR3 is TGTGCCAGCAGCTTCCTCGTTTCTGGCTACACCTTC. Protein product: CASSFLVSGYTF.

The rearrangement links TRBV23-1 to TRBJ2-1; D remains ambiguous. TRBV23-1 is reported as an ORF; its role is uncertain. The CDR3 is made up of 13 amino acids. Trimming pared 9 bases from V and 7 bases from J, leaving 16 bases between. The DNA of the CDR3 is TGCGCCAGGAAGTTCATTGGCTGGAATGAGCAGTTCTTC. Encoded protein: CARKFIGWNEQFF.

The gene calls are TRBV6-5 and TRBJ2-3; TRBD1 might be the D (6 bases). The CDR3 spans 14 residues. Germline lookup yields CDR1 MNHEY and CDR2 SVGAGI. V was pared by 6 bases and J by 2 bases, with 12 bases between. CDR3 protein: CASSHRQDTDTQYF. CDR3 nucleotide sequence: TGTGCCAGCAGCCACCGACAGGACACAGATACGCAGTATTTT.

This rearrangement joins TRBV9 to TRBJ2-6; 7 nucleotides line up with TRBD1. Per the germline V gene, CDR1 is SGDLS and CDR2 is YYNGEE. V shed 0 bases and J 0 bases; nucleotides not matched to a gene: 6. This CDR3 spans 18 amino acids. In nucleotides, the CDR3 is TGTGCCAGCAGCGTAGCTACGACAGGGACCTCTGGGGCCAACGTCCTGACTTTC. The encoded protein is CASSVATTGTSGANVLTF.

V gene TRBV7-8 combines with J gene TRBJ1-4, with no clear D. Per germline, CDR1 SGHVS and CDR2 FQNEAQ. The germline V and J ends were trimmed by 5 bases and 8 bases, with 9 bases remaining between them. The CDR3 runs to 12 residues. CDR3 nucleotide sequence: TGTGCCAGCAGCCTCTATCGGGAAAAACTGTTTTTT. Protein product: CASSLYREKLFF.

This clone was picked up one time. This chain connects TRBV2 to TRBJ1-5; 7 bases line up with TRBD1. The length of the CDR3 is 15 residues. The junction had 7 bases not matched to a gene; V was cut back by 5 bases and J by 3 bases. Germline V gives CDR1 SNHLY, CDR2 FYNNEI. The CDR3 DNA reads TGTGCCAGCAGTAGACGACAGGGCCTCAATCAGCCCCAGCATTTT. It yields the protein CASSRRQGLNQPQHF.

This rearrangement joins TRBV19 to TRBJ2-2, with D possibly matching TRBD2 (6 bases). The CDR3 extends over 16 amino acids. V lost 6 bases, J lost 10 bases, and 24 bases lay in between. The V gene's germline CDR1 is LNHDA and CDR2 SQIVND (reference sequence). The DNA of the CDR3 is TGTGCCAGTAGGCGTATAAAATTTACGGGAGACCCGGAGCTGTTTTTT. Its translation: CASRRIKFTGDPELFF.

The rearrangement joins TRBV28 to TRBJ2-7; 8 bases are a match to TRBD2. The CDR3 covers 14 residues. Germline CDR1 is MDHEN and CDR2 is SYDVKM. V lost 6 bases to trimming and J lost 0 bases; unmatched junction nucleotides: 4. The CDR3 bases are TGTGCCAGCAGGCCAAGCGGGAGCTCCTACGAGCAGTACTTC. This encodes CASRPSGSSYEQYF.

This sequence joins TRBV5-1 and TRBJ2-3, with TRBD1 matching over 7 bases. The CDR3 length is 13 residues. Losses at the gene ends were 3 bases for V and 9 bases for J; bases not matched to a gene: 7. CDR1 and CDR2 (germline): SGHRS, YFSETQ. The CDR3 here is CASSSLQGPTQYF. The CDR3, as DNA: TGCGCCAGCAGCTCATTACAGGGGCCGACGCAGTATTTT.

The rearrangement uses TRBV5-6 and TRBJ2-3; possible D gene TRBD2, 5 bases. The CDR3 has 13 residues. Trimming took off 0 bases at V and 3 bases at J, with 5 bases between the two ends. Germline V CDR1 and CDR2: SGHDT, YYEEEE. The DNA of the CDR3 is TGTGCCAGCAGCTTGGCGGGAACAGATACGCAGTATTTT. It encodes CASSLAGTDTQYF.

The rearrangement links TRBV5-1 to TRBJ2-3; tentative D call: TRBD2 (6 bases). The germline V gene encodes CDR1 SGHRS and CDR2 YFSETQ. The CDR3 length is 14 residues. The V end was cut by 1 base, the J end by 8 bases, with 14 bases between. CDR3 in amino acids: CASSLSGVDVTQYF. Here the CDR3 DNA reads TGCGCCAGCAGCTTGTCGGGAGTCGACGTTACGCAGTATTTT.

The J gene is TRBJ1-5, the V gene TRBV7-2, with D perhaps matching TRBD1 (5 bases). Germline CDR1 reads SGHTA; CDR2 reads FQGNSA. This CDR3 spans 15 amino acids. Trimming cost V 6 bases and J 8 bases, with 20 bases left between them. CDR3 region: CASSLGPQGFEPQHF. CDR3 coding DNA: TGTGCCAGCAGTCTAGGCCCCCAGGGATTCGAGCCCCAGCATTTT.

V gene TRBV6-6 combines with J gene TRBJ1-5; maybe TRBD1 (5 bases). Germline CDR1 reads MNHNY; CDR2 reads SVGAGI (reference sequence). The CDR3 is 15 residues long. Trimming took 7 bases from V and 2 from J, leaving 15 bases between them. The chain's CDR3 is CASMEGGDGNQPQHF. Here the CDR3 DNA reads TGTGCCAGCATGGAGGGAGGGGACGGCAATCAGCCCCAGCATTTT.